This T cell receptor (beta chain) was sequenced for a study of blood T cell repertoires in COVID-19. Study-level information: Acute and convalescent COVID-19 specimens originated in the United States, Italy and Spain. T cells, B-cell-depleted T cells, or PBMCs supplied cDNA or gDNA.

Authors' analysis steps: Estimates of nucleated cell counts were drawn from the amplification of reference gene primers. The data were produced by immunoSEQ multiplex PCR, yet TCRdb's version contains in-frame clones alone and is incomplete. The V and J calls and clone size were taken over from that table, and D and trimming were inferred from the DNA. The profile shows tens of thousands of clones, 74% of them singletons. The TCR originated in a man in his sixties or seventies with COVID-19, enrolled during active disease. The material sequenced was peripheral blood.

The CDR3, as DNA: TGTGCCTCTGGGGGGGCTACTGGGGCCAACGTCCTGACTTTC. This encodes CASGGATGANVLTF. This chain links TRBV9 with TRBJ2-6; D perhaps matches TRBD2 (7 bases). The CDR3 consists of 14 residues. V lost 10 bases and J lost 2, with 13 bases in between. Germline lookup yields CDR1 SGDLS and CDR2 YYNGEE.